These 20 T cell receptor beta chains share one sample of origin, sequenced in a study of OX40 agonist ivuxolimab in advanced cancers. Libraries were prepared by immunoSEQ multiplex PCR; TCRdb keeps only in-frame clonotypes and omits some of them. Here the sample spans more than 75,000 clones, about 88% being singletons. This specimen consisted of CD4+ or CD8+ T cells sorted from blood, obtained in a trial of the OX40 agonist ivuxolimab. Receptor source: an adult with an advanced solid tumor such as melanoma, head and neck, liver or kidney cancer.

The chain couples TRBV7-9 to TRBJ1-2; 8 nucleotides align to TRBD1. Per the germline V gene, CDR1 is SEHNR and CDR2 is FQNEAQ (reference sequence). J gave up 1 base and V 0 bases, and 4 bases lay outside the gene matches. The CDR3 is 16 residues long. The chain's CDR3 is CASSLAGTGVNYGYTF. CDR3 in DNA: TGTGCCAGCAGCTTAGCGGGGACAGGAGTTAACTATGGCTACACCTTC.

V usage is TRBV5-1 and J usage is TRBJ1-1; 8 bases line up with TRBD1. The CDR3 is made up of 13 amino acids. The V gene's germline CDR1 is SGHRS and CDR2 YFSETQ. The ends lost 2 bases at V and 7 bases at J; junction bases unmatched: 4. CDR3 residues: CASSLATGDEAFF. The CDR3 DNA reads TGCGCCAGCAGCTTAGCGACAGGGGATGAAGCTTTCTTT.

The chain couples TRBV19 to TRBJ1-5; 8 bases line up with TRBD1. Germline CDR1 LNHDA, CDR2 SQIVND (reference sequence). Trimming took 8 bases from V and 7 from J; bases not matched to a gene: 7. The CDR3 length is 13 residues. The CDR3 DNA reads TGTGCCAGTGGACAGGGTTGGGGACAGCCCCAGCATTTT. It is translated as CASGQGWGQPQHF. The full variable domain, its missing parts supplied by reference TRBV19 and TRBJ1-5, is DGGITQSPKYLFRKEGQNVTLSCEQNLNHDAMYWYRQDPGQGLRLIYYSQIVNDFQKGDIAEGYSVSREKKESFPLTVTSAQKNPTAFYLCASGQGWGQPQHFGDGTRLSIL.

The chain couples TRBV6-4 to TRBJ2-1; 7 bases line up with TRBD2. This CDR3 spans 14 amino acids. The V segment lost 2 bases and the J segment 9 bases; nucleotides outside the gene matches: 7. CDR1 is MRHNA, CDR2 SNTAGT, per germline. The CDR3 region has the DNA TGTGCCAGCAGTGACGAGGGAGGGCCTGGTGAGCAGTTCTTC. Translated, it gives CASSDEGGPGEQFF.

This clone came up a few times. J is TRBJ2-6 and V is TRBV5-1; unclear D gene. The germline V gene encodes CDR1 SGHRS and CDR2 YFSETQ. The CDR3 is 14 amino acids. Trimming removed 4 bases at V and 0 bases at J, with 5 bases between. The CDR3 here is CASSRTSGANVLTF. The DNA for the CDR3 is TGCGCCAGCAGCCGGACCTCTGGGGCCAACGTCCTGACTTTC.

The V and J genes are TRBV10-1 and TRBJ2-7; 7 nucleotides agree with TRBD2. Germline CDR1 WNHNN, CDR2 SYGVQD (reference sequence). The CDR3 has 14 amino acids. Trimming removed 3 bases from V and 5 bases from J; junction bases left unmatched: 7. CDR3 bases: TGCGCCAGCAGTGAAATGGGGGGGGATGACGAGCAGTACTTC. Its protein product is CASSEMGGDDEQYF.

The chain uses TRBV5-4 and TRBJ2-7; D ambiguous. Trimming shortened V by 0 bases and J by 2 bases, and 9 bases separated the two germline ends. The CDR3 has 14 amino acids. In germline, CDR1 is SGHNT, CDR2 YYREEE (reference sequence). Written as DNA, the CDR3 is TGTGCCAGCAGCTTGGGGAGCGAACCCTACGAGCAGTACTTC. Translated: CASSLGSEPYEQYF.

DNA for the CDR3: TGTGCCAGCAGTGTTCCCCTAGGGGTCGGGGACGAGCAGTACTTC. Protein: CASSVPLGVGDEQYF. V and J are TRBV2 and TRBJ2-7; tentatively, D is TRBD1 or TRBD2 (5 bases each). The CDR3 is made up of 15 amino acids. The V gene's germline CDR1 is SNHLY and CDR2 FYNNEI. With 4 bases removed from V and 5 bases from J, the gap between germline ends came to 18 bases.

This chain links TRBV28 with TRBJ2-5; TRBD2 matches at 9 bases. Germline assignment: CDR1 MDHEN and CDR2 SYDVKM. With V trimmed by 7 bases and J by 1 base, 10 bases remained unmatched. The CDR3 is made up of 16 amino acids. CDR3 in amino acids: CASTSPLAGFQETQYF. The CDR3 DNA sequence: TGTGCCAGCACCTCTCCGCTAGCGGGATTCCAAGAGACCCAGTACTTC.

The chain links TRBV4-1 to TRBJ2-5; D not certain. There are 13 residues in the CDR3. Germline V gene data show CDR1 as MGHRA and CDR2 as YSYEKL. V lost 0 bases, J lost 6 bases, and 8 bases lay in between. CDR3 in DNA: TGCGCCAGCAGCCAAGACCAGGATAAGACCCAGTACTTC. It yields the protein CASSQDQDKTQYF.

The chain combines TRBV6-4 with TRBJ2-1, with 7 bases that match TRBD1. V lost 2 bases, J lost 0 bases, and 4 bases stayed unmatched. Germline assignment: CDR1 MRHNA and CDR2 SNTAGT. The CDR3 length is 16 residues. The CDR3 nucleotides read TGTGCCAGCAGTGACACGACAGGGAGCTCCTACAATGAGCAGTTCTTC. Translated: CASSDTTGSSYNEQFF.

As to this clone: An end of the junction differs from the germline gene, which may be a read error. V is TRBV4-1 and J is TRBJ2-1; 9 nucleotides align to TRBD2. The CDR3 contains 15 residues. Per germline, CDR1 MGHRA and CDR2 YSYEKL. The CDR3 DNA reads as TGCGCCAGCAGCCAAGGTCTAGGGGCTAGCGGGGTCGAGATCTTC. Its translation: CASSQGLGASGVEIF.

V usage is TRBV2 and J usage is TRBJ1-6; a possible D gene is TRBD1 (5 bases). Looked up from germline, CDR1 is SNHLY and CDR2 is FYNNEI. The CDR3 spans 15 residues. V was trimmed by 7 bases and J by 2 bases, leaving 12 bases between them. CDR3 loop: CASIEGQAYNSPLHF. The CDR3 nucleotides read TGTGCCAGCATCGAAGGACAAGCCTATAATTCACCCCTCCACTTT.

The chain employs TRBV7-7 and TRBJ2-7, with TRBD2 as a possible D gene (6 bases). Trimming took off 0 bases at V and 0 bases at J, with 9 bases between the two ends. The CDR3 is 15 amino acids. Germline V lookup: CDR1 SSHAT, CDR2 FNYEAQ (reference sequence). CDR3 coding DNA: TGTGCCAGCAGCTTAGCGGCGGGGAGCTCCTACGAGCAGTACTTC. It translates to CASSLAAGSSYEQYF. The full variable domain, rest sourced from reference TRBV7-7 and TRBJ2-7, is GAGVSQSPRYKVTKRGQDVTLRCDPISSHATLYWYQQALGQGPEFLTYFNYEAQPDKSGLPSDRFSAERPEGSISTLTIQRTEQRDSAMYRCASSLAAGSSYEQYFGPGTRLTVT.

The CDR3 DNA reads TGTGCCAGCAGTTACTCGTTCGGGGGGACTAACTATGGCTACACCTTC. As protein: CASSYSFGGTNYGYTF. This chain links TRBV6-5 with TRBJ1-2, with D perhaps matching TRBD1 (5 bases). V dropped 0 bases and J dropped 0 bases, with 11 bases sitting between them. CDR1 and CDR2 from the germline V gene are MNHEY and SVGAGI. This CDR3 spans 16 amino acids.

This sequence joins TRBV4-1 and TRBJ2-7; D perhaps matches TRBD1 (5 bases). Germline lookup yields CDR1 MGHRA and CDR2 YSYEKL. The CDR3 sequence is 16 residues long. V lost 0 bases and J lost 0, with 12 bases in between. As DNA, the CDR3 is TGCGCCAGCAGCCAAGATAAGGCAGGGAACTCCTACGAGCAGTACTTC. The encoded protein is CASSQDKAGNSYEQYF.

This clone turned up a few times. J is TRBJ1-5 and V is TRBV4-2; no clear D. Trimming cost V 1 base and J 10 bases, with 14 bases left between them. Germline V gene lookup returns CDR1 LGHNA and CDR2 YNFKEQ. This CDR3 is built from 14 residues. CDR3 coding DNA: TGTGCCAGCAGCCAAGCGTCCGCTATAGACCCCCAGCATTTT. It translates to CASSQASAIDPQHF.

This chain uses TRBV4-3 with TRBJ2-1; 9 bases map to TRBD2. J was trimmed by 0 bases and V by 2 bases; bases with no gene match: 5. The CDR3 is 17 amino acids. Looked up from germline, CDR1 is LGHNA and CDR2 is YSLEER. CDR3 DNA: TGCGCCAGCAGCCAAACCTGGACTAGCGTCTCCTACAATGAGCAGTTCTTC. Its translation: CASSQTWTSVSYNEQFF.

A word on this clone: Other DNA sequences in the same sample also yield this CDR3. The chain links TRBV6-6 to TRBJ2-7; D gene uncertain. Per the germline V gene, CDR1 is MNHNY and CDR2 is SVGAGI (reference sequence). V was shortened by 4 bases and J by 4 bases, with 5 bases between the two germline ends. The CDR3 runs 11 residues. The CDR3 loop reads CASSSVYEQYF. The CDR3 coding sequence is TGTGCCAGCAGTTCAGTATACGAGCAGTACTTC.

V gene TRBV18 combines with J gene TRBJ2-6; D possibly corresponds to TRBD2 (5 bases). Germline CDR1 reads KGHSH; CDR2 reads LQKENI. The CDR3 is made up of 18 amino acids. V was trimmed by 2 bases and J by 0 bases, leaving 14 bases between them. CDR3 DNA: TGTGCCAGCTCACCAACATACAATGACTACTCTGGGGCCAACGTCCTGACTTTC. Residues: CASSPTYNDYSGANVLTF. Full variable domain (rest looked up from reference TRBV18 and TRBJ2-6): NAGVMQNPRHLVRRRGQEARLRCSPMKGHSHVYWYRQLPEEGLKFMVYLQKENIIDESGMPKERFSAEFPKEGPSILRIQQVVRGDSAAYFCASSPTYNDYSGANVLTFGAGSRLTVL.